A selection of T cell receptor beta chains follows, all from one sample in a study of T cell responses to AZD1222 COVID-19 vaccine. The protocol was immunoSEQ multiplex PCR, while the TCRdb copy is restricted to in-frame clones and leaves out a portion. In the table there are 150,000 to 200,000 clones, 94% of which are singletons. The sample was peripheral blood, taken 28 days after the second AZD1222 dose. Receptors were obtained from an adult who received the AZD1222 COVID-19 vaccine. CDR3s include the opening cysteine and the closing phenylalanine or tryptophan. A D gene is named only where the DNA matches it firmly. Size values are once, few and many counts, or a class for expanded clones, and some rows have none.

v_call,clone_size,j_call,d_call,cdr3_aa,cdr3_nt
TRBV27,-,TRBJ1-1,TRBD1,CASTTGGRRTEAFF,TGTGCCAGCACCACAGGGGGGCGGAGGACTGAAGCTTTCTTT
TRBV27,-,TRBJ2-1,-,CASSKAAPNAEQFF,TGTGCCAGCTCTAAAGCGGCACCGAATGCGGAGCAGTTCTTC
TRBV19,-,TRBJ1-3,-,CASSMAYIPGNTIYF,TGTGCCAGTAGTATGGCATATATCCCTGGAAACACCATATATTTT
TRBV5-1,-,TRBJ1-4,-,CASRQGYNEKLFF,TGCGCCAGCAGACAGGGATATAATGAAAAACTGTTTTTT
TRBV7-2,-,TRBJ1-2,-,CASSPYSEGYTF,TGTGCCAGCAGCCCCTATAGTGAGGGCTACACCTTC
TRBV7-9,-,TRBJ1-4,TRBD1,CASSFWDRVVEKLFF,TGTGCCAGCAGCTTTTGGGACAGGGTTGTTGAAAAACTGTTTTTT
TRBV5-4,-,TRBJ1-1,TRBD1,CASSNRDRGDVNTEAFF,TGTGCCAGCAGCAACCGGGACAGGGGCGACGTGAACACTGAAGCTTTCTTT
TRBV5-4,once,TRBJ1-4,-,CASSLDGNEKLFF,TGTGCCAGCAGCTTGGACGGAAATGAAAAACTGTTTTTT
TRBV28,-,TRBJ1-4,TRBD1,CASTGQAEEKLFF,TGTGCCAGCACAGGACAGGCCGAAGAAAAACTGTTTTTT
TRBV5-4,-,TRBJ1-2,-,CASSPAENYGYTF,TGTGCCAGCAGCCCGGCCGAGAACTATGGCTACACCTTC
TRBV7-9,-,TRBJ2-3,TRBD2,CASSLVAGGPSTQYF,TGTGCCAGCAGCTTAGTGGCGGGAGGGCCAAGTACGCAGTATTTT
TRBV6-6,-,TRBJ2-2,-,CASSKQGAHGELFF,TGTGCCAGCAGTAAGCAGGGTGCGCACGGGGAGCTGTTTTTT
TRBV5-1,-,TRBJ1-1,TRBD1,CASSLEGGSTEAFF,TGCGCCAGCAGCTTGGAAGGGGGCAGCACTGAAGCTTTCTTT
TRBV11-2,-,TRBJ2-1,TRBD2,CASSGLADHNEQFF,TGTGCCAGCTCCGGACTAGCGGACCACAATGAGCAGTTCTTC
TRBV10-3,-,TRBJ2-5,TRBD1,CATQGDRQETQYF,TGTGCCACCCAGGGGGACAGACAAGAGACCCAGTACTTC
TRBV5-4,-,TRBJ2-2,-,CASSLMGSGELFF,TGTGCCAGCAGCTTGATGGGGTCCGGGGAGCTGTTTTTT
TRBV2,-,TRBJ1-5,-,CASRPLTSQPQHF,TGTGCCAGCAGGCCTCTGACAAGCCAGCCCCAGCATTTT
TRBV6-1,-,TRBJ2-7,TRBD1,CASSETGAVLYEQYF,TGTGCCAGCAGCGAAACAGGGGCAGTATTGTACGAGCAGTACTTC
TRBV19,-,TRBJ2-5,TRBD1,CASSNRGTYQETQYF,TGTGCCAGTAGTAACAGGGGTACTTACCAAGAGACCCAGTACTTC
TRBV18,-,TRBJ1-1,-,CASSPGGVAEAFF,TGTGCCAGCTCACCTGGGGGGGTGGCTGAAGCTTTCTTT
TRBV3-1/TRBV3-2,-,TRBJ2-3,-,CASSQVASTDTQYF,TGTGCCAGCAGCCAAGTAGCCAGCACAGATACGCAGTATTTT
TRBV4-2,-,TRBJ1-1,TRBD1,CASSQGARGLGEAFF,TGTGCCAGCAGCCAAGGGGCCAGGGGGCTTGGTGAAGCTTTCTTT
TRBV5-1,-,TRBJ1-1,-,CASNPGQGNTEAFF,TGCGCCAGCAACCCCGGCCAGGGGAACACTGAAGCTTTCTTT
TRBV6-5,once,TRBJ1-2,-,CASNPRGANYGYTF,TGTGCCAGCAATCCACGGGGGGCAAACTATGGCTACACCTTC
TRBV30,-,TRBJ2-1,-,CAWTRWSSYNEQFF,TGTGCCTGGACAAGGTGGAGCTCCTACAATGAGCAGTTCTTC
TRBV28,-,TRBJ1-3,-,CASSLRLISGNTIYF,TGTGCCAGCAGTTTACGACTGATCTCTGGAAACACCATATATTTT
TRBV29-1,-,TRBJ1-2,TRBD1,CSVGRQGTHGYTF,TGCAGCGTGGGGAGACAGGGAACCCATGGCTACACCTTC
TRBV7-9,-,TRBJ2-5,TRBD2,CASSLSGTQETQYF,TGTGCCAGCAGCCTTAGCGGGACCCAAGAGACCCAGTACTTC
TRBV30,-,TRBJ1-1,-,CAWSVLSWAEAFF,TGTGCCTGGAGTGTTTTATCCTGGGCTGAAGCTTTCTTT
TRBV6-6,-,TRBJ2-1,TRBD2,CASSPTTSGSHYNEQFF,TGTGCCAGCAGTCCGACGACTAGCGGGAGCCACTACAATGAGCAGTTCTTC
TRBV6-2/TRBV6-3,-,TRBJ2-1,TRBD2,CASSQPGLAGGSYNEQFF,TGTGCCAGCAGCCAGCCGGGACTAGCGGGAGGATCATACAATGAGCAGTTCTTC
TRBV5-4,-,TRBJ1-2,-,CASSGELSPRGYGYTF,TGTGCCAGCAGCGGGGAACTTTCCCCCAGGGGCTATGGCTACACCTTC
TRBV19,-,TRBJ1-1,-,CASTYRANEAFF,TGTGCCAGTACTTATAGAGCAAATGAAGCTTTCTTT
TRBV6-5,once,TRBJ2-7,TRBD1,CASSYLGQVNYEQYF,TGTGCCAGCAGTTACTTAGGACAGGTCAACTACGAGCAGTACTTC
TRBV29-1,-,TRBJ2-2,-,CSVTGTPGLAGELFF,TGCAGCGTTACCGGGACCCCCGGTCTTGCCGGGGAGCTGTTTTTT
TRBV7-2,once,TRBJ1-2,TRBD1,CASSQGQGSYGYTF,TGTGCCAGCAGCCAAGGACAGGGAAGCTATGGCTACACCTTC
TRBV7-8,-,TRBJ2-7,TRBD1,CASSPLGTGRSYEQYF,TGTGCCAGCAGCCCCCTCGGGACAGGGAGATCCTACGAGCAGTACTTC
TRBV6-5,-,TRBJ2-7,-,CASSFVAGEQYF,TGTGCCAGCAGTTTTGTGGCCGGCGAGCAGTACTTC
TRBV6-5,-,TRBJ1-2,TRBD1,CASTESTGADGYTF,TGTGCCAGCACCGAATCGACAGGGGCGGATGGCTACACCTTC
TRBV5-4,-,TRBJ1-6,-,CASSRMGGPDSPLHF,TGTGCCAGCAGCCGGATGGGGGGGCCCGATTCACCCCTCCACTTT
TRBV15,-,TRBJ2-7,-,CATSRDISYEQYF,TGTGCCACCAGCAGAGATATCTCCTACGAGCAGTACTTC
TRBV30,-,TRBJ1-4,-,CATTGPESEKLFF,TGTGCCACAACGGGACCTGAGAGTGAAAAACTGTTTTTT
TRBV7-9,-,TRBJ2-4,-,CASSLDPAAGIDIQYF,TGTGCCAGCAGCTTAGACCCGGCCGCCGGCATAGACATTCAGTACTTC
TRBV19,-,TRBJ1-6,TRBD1,CASSPGQSNSPLHF,TGTGCCAGTAGTCCGGGACAGTCGAATTCACCCCTCCACTTT
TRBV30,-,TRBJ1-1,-,CAWSGRGNTEAFF,TGTGCCTGGAGTGGGCGGGGGAACACTGAAGCTTTCTTT